The present T cell receptor beta chain was sequenced within a study of sequential checkpoint blockade in melanoma. Measured with immunoSEQ multiplex PCR; TCRdb has only the in-frame clones, and not every one. There are around 18,000 clones in the sample; around 69% occur only once, and under 20% lies in the top ten. The V gene end was trimmed by 3 bases and the J gene end by 2 bases; junction bases not matched to a gene: 14. This CDR3 comprises 18 residues. CDR1 SGHKS and CDR2 YYEKEE come from the germline V gene (reference sequence). The treatment is: randomized to nivolumab then ipilimumab (arm A) or the reverse (arm B).

This chain connects TRBV5-5 to TRBJ2-5; 9 bases align to TRBD2. Source: CD8+ T cells sorted from blood (inferred from file names), taken from a patient given nivolumab and ipilimumab in sequence. The sequence came from a human donor with melanoma. CDR3 nucleotide sequence: TGTGCCAGCAGCTCGCGGGGGGGGACTCACACTGATCAAGAGACCCAGTACTTC. Translated, it gives CASSSRGGTHTDQETQYF.